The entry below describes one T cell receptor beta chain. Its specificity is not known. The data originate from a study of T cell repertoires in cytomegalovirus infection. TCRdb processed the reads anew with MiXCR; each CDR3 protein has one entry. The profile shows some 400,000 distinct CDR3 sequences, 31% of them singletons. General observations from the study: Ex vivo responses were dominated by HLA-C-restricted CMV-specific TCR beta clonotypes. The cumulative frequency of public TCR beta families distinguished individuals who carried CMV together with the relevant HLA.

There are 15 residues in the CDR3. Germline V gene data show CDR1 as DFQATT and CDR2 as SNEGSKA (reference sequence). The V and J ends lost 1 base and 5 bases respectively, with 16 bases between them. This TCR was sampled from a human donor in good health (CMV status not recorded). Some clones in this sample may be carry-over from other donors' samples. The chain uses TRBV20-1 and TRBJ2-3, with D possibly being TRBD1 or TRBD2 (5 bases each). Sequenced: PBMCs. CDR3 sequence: CSARGRTKGRDTQYF. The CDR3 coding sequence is TGCAGTGCTAGAGGAAGGACCAAGGGGAGAGATACGCAGTATTTT.